These 32 T cell receptor beta chains share one sample of origin, sequenced in a study of T cells in Graves' hyperthyroidism and ophthalmopathy. It was RNA transcripts that yielded the amplified TCR beta CDR3 regions. A set of HTBI primers served as the primers for a first-round RT-PCR of the TCR CDR3. Each CDR3 protein is one row after TCRdb ran MiXCR on the multiplex PCR reads. Of approximately 490,000 distinct CDR3 sequences listed, roughly 22% were seen once; the top ten hold about 53%. The sample taken for sequencing was blood. The receptors were gathered from a woman aged 70-85 years with Graves' ophthalmopathy.

The rearrangement links TRBV20-1 to TRBJ2-7, with 12 bases lining up with TRBD1. V shed 3 bases and J 4 bases; nucleotides not matched to a gene: 7. Per the germline V gene, CDR1 is DFQATT and CDR2 is SNEGSKA (reference sequence). The CDR3 has 15 residues. The CDR3 region has the DNA TGCAGTGCTAGGAAACCGGGACAGGGGGCTTACGAGCAGTACTTC. It is translated as CSARKPGQGAYEQYF.

V is TRBV20-1 and J is TRBJ2-5, with D possibly matching TRBD2 (7 bases). Germline-derived CDR1 and CDR2 are DFQATT and SNEGSKA (reference sequence). The V end was cut by 0 bases, the J end by 2 bases, with 19 bases between. There are 17 residues in the CDR3. Here the CDR3 reads CSARDGRKGGGQETQYF. CDR3 DNA sequence: TGCAGTGCTAGAGATGGGCGGAAGGGGGGGGGTCAAGAGACCCAGTACTTC.

The table lists this clonotype with a few counts. The chain recombines TRBV19 with TRBJ2-3; D assignment may be TRBD1 or TRBD2 (5 bases each). This CDR3 has 19 residues. V was trimmed by 3 bases and J by 3 bases, leaving 25 bases between them. Germline assignment: CDR1 LNHDA and CDR2 SQIVND (reference sequence). CDR3 in DNA: TGTGCCAGTAGTATTCCGTACACTCCGGGGACCAAGTGGACAGATACGCAGTATTTT. Protein sequence: CASSIPYTPGTKWTDTQYF. Based on the CDR3 plus reference TRBV19 and TRBJ2-3, the full variable domain is DGGITQSPKYLFRKEGQNVTLSCEQNLNHDAMYWYRQDPGQGLRLIYYSQIVNDFQKGDIAEGYSVSREKKESFPLTVTSAQKNPTAFYLCASSIPYTPGTKWTDTQYFGPGTRLTVL.

A few counts support this clonotype. The chain recombines TRBV10-1 with TRBJ2-3, with TRBD2 matching 11 bases. V was pared by 2 bases and J by 5 bases, with 6 bases of the junction left unmatched. The CDR3 spans 16 residues. Germline V gives CDR1 WNHNN, CDR2 SYGVQD (reference sequence). The CDR3 sequence is CASSETSGSGVDTQYF. The CDR3 nucleotides read TGCGCCAGCAGTGAGACTAGCGGGAGTGGTGTAGATACGCAGTATTTT.

The rearrangement uses TRBV6-1 and TRBJ1-1; no clear D gene. Trimming pared 6 bases from V and 7 bases from J, leaving 6 bases between. The CDR3 contains 10 residues. CDR1 is MNHNS and CDR2 is SASEGT in the germline V gene. The DNA for the CDR3 is TGTGCCAGCAGCCTTGATGAAGCTTTCTTT. Translation gives CASSLDEAFF.

This rearrangement joins TRBV9 to TRBJ2-7; the D gene could be TRBD1 or TRBD2 (6 bases each). Germline loops: CDR1 SGDLS, CDR2 YYNGEE. V was cut by 1 base and J by 3 bases, with 14 bases left in between. The CDR3 is made up of 15 amino acids. DNA of the CDR3: TGTGCCAGCAGCGTAAGAGGGGGGAGTTTCTACGAGCAGTACTTC. Residues: CASSVRGGSFYEQYF.

The chain carries TRBV4-3 and TRBJ2-7; 7 bases match TRBD1. V lost 0 bases and J lost 5; bases outside the gene matches: 7. CDR1 is LGHNA and CDR2 is YSLEER in the germline V gene. The CDR3 is made up of 15 amino acids. The chain's CDR3 is CASSQDPRGNHEQYF. The CDR3 nucleotides are TGCGCCAGCAGCCAAGATCCCAGGGGGAACCACGAGCAGTACTTC.

This clonotype was seen at least ten times. The chain is built from TRBV5-6 and TRBJ2-7; 8 nucleotides match TRBD1. From germline, CDR1 is SGHDT and CDR2 YYEEEE. With V trimmed by 5 bases and J by 3 bases, 7 bases remained unmatched. This CDR3 has 14 residues. CDR3 coding DNA: TGTGCCAGCAGTTATAGACAGGGGTTCTACGAGCAGTACTTC. Protein sequence: CASSYRQGFYEQYF.

There are many counts of this clonotype. The chain joins TRBV28 to TRBJ2-1; D might be TRBD1 (5 bases). Between the trimmed V and J ends, which lost 4 bases and 5 bases, there was a span of 18 bases. Germline values: CDR1 MDHEN, CDR2 SYDVKM. The CDR3 runs 16 residues. The CDR3 reads CASSSPKQESNNEQFF. Written as DNA, the CDR3 is TGTGCCAGCAGTTCCCCGAAACAGGAAAGTAACAATGAGCAGTTCTTC.

This chain links TRBV10-3 with TRBJ1-2; 9 bases are a match to TRBD1. V shed 3 bases and J 7 bases; nucleotides not matched to a gene: 9. This CDR3 is 15 amino acids long. Germline V CDR1 and CDR2: ENHRY, SYGVKD. The CDR3 nucleotides read TGTGCCATCAGTGATGCCGGGACAGGGATCAGTGGCTACACCTTC. Translating gives CAISDAGTGISGYTF.

This clonotype has ten or more counts. This CDR3 reads CASGQGPTGELFF. CDR3 DNA: TGTGCCAGCGGACAGGGGCCCACCGGGGAGCTGTTTTTT. This chain joins TRBV12-3 or TRBV12-4 and TRBJ2-2, with 9 nucleotides matching TRBD1. The CDR3 loop spans 13 amino acids. V lost 8 bases and J lost 4; bases outside the gene matches: 2.

A few counts support this clonotype. The gene calls are TRBV30 and TRBJ1-2; D perhaps matches TRBD1 (5 bases). The germline V gene encodes CDR1 GTSNPN and CDR2 SVGIG (reference sequence). V lost 6 bases and J 3 bases, leaving 8 bases between the germline ends. The CDR3 totals 11 residues. Here the CDR3 DNA reads TGTGCCTGCGGGACCGACTATGGCTACACCTTC. Translating gives CACGTDYGYTF.

This clonotype was observed a handful of times. The chain is built from TRBV10-3 and TRBJ2-1; 13 bases match TRBD2. Per the germline V gene, CDR1 is ENHRY and CDR2 is SYGVKD. Germline trimming cut 10 bases from V and 8 bases from J; bases unmatched to any gene: 5. The CDR3 covers 13 residues. The CDR3 DNA is TGTGCCACTCGGACTAGCGGGAGTCATGAGCAGTTCTTC. Amino acids: CATRTSGSHEQFF.

This clonotype occurred once. A much larger clone lies one base from this, so it may be a read error. The chain recombines TRBV6-1 with TRBJ2-7, with 8 bases aligning to TRBD1. From germline, CDR1 is MNHNS and CDR2 SASEGT. The CDR3 loop spans 15 amino acids. The junction had 17 bases not matched to a gene; V was cut back by 10 bases and J by 6 bases. The CDR3 DNA reads as TGTGCCACCCTACAGACCGGGACAGGACTGTTCGAGCAGTACTTC. Residues: CATLQTGTGLFEQYF.

The rearrangement uses TRBV5-5 and TRBJ1-1; D uncertain. Germline loops: CDR1 SGHKS, CDR2 YYEKEE (reference sequence). The CDR3 is made up of 15 amino acids. Between the trimmed V and J ends, which lost 4 bases and 0 bases, there was a span of 13 bases. CDR3 loop: CASSQTAGMNTEAFF. In DNA, the CDR3 is TGTGCCAGCAGCCAAACGGCGGGAATGAACACTGAAGCTTTCTTT.

This clonotype was observed a handful of times. The V and J genes are TRBV12-3 or TRBV12-4 and TRBJ2-5, with D possibly TRBD1 on 6 matching bases. The CDR3 loop spans 15 amino acids. The germline V and J ends were trimmed by 8 bases and 1 base, with 17 bases remaining between them. The CDR3 DNA reads TGTGCCAGCGCCCTTACAACAGGGTTCCAAGAGACCCAGTACTTC. Its translation is CASALTTGFQETQYF.

This clonotype showed up just a few times. The CDR3: CSARFRDRNTEAFF. The CDR3 DNA reads as TGCAGTGCTAGATTCCGGGACAGGAACACTGAAGCTTTCTTT. V is TRBV20-1 and J is TRBJ1-1; 7 nucleotides line up with TRBD1. Trimming removed 2 bases from V and 1 base from J; junction bases left unmatched: 4. Per germline, CDR1 DFQATT and CDR2 SNEGSKA (reference sequence). The CDR3 covers 14 residues.

The chain couples TRBV19 to TRBJ1-1, with D possibly matching TRBD1 (5 bases). The germline V gene has CDR1 LNHDA and CDR2 SQIVND (reference sequence). There are 16 residues in the CDR3. Trimming removed 5 bases at V and 3 bases at J, with 19 bases between. The CDR3 reads CASSPILRRGDTEAFF. DNA for the CDR3: TGTGCCAGTAGTCCCATCCTCCGACGGGGCGACACTGAAGCTTTCTTT.

This clonotype was seen only a few times. The chain links TRBV11-2 to TRBJ1-3, with D perhaps TRBD1 (6 bases). This CDR3 has 17 residues. CDR1 is SGHAT, CDR2 FQNNGV, per germline. V shed 4 bases and J shed 2 bases, with 18 bases lying between them. This chain's CDR3 is CASSSSWSRGTGNTIYF. The CDR3 coding sequence is TGTGCCAGCAGCTCATCCTGGAGCAGGGGAACTGGAAACACCATATATTTT.

This clonotype has a handful of counts. The gene calls are TRBV7-8 and TRBJ1-1; TRBD1 matches at 8 bases. Germline CDR1 and CDR2: SGHVS and FQNEAQ. Unmatched junction bases numbered 11, after V lost 6 bases and J lost 11 bases. CDR3 length: 13 residues. In DNA form, the CDR3 reads TGTGCCAGCAGAATCTCTACAGGGGGAAAGGCTTTCTTT. Amino acids: CASRISTGGKAFF. Full variable domain (remainder filled in from reference TRBV7-8 and TRBJ1-1): GAGVSQSPRYKVAKRGQDVALRCDPISGHVSLFWYQQALGQGPEFLTYFQNEAQLDKSGLPSDRFFAERPEGSVSTLKIQRTQQEDSAVYLCASRISTGGKAFFGQGTRLTVV.

In this sample, this clonotype turned up a few times. The V gene is TRBV28, the J gene TRBJ2-5; TRBD2 might be the D (7 bases). In germline, CDR1 is MDHEN, CDR2 SYDVKM. This CDR3 spans 15 amino acids. Trimming pared 2 bases from V and 2 bases from J, leaving 12 bases between. Here the CDR3 reads CASSLGGGRQETQYF. The CDR3, as DNA: TGTGCCAGCAGTTTAGGCGGGGGCAGACAAGAGACCCAGTACTTC.

The rearrangement uses TRBV9 and TRBJ2-7; D is perhaps TRBD2 (6 bases). The V end lost 3 bases, the J end lost 7 bases, and 17 bases lay between the germline ends. Germline lookup yields CDR1 SGDLS and CDR2 YYNGEE. This CDR3 comprises 14 residues. Written as DNA, the CDR3 is TGTGCCAGCAGCGGGGGGACGGGAGTGGGAGAGCAGTACTTC. Protein: CASSGGTGVGEQYF.

The chain has TRBV6-5 and TRBJ2-7; D uncertain. Germline CDR1 MNHEY, CDR2 SVGAGI. CDR3 length: 18 residues. V shed 0 bases and J shed 2 bases, with 20 bases lying between them. CDR3 DNA: TGTGCCAGCAGTTACTCTCTAATAGCCGGGTATTTCCCCTACGAGCAGTACTTC. Protein sequence: CASSYSLIAGYFPYEQYF.

Ten or more counts support this clonotype. The V and J genes are TRBV5-1 and TRBJ1-5; D possibly corresponds to TRBD1 (6 bases). In germline, CDR1 is SGHRS, CDR2 YFSETQ. The CDR3 has 15 residues. The V and J ends lost 4 bases and 1 base respectively, with 12 bases between them. Written as DNA, the CDR3 is TGCGCCAGCAGCCCCGGGACAACCAGCAATCAGCCCCAGCATTTT. Its protein is CASSPGTTSNQPQHF.

This clonotype was detected ten times or more. The chain uses TRBV11-2 and TRBJ2-7; 9 bases fit TRBD2. CDR3 length: 14 amino acids. Germline trimming cut 5 bases from V and 3 bases from J; bases unmatched to any gene: 5. CDR1 and CDR2 from the germline V gene are SGHAT and FQNNGV. CDR3 amino acids: CASSGLAQNYEQYF. The CDR3 DNA reads as TGTGCCAGCAGCGGACTAGCGCAGAACTACGAGCAGTACTTC.

V gene TRBV19 combines with J gene TRBJ1-2; TRBD1 agrees at 11 bases. Germline V CDR1 and CDR2: LNHDA, SQIVND (reference sequence). The CDR3 consists of 15 residues. V dropped 3 bases and J dropped 7; count of bases not matched to a gene: 7. In DNA, the CDR3 is TGTGCCAGTAGTATCCTCGGGACAGGGGGTCGTGGCTACACCTTC. This codes for CASSILGTGGRGYTF.

The rearrangement joins TRBV4-1 to TRBJ2-7, with D maybe TRBD1 (6 bases). The CDR3 length is 14 residues. V was pared by 5 bases and J by 2 bases, with 13 bases between. CDR1 and CDR2 from the germline V gene are MGHRA and YSYEKL. The CDR3 DNA reads as TGCGCCAGCAGCTCATACAGGGTTACCTACGAGCAGTACTTC. The encoded protein is CASSSYRVTYEQYF.

V is TRBV19 and J is TRBJ2-3, with 16 positions matching TRBD2. The J segment lost 0 bases and the V segment lost 8 bases, leaving 2 bases of the junction unmatched. Germline-derived CDR1 and CDR2 are LNHDA and SQIVND (reference sequence). There are 16 residues in the CDR3. The CDR3 DNA is TGTGCCAGTCCGGGACTAGCGGGAGGGAGCACAGATACGCAGTATTTT. As protein: CASPGLAGGSTDTQYF.

This clonotype occurred a few times. The gene calls are TRBV6-1 and TRBJ2-1, with 8 bases identical to TRBD2. Germline V gene data show CDR1 as MNHNS and CDR2 as SASEGT. The V and J ends lost 9 bases and 6 bases, in that order; junction bases with no gene match: 10. CDR3 length: 14 residues. The CDR3 DNA reads TGTGCCAGGGAAGGGAGCGGGAGTGGCAATGAGCAGTTCTTC. This encodes CAREGSGSGNEQFF.

The gene calls are TRBV5-1 and TRBJ2-3; D is unresolved. CDR1 SGHRS and CDR2 YFSETQ come from the germline V gene. The V and J ends lost 1 base and 0 bases respectively, with 9 bases between them. The CDR3 is 15 residues long. In DNA, the CDR3 is TGCGCCAGCAGCTTGAATTTGGCTAGCACAGATACGCAGTATTTT. It is translated as CASSLNLASTDTQYF.

The rearrangement uses TRBV5-1 and TRBJ2-3; tentative D call: TRBD2 (5 bases). Between the trimmed V and J ends, which lost 7 bases and 0 bases, there was a span of 15 bases. Germline CDR1 is SGHRS and CDR2 is YFSETQ. The CDR3 totals 15 residues. The CDR3 region has the DNA TGCGCCAGCGGCCCCCGAGGGTCTAGCACAGATACGCAGTATTTT. Its protein product is CASGPRGSSTDTQYF.

The gene calls are TRBV19 and TRBJ1-5; D remains ambiguous. This CDR3 is built from 13 residues. The V and J ends lost 10 bases and 6 bases respectively, with 16 bases between them. The germline CDR1 and CDR2 sequences are LNHDA and SQIVND (reference sequence). This CDR3 reads CATKRRGSQPQHF. CDR3 DNA sequence: TGTGCCACCAAACGGCGAGGGAGTCAGCCCCAGCATTTT.